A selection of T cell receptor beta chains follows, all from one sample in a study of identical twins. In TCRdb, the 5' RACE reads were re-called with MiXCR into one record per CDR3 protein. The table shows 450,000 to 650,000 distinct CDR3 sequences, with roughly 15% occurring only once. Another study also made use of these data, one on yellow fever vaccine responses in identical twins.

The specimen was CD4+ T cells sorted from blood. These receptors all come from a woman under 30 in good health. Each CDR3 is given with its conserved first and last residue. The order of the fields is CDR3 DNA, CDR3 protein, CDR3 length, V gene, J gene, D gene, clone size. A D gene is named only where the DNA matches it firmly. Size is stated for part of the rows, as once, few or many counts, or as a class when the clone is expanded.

TGCGCCAGCAGCTTGCGTCCCGGGACAGGGTTAGTTCAGTCAGAGACCCAGTACTTC	CASSLRPGTGLVQSETQYF	19	TRBV5-1	TRBJ2-5	TRBD1	NA
TGCAGTGCTAGAGATTATGGGGGGGAAGCTTTCTTT	CSARDYGGEAFF	12	TRBV20-1	TRBJ1-1	NA	few
TGTGCCATCAGTGAGTTACAGGGGAACTTGGACAATGAGCAGTTCTTC	CAISELQGNLDNEQFF	16	TRBV10-3	TRBJ2-1	TRBD1	few
TGCGCCAGCAGCTTGGACAGGCGGAATTCACCCCTCCACTTT	CASSLDRRNSPLHF	14	TRBV4-1	TRBJ1-6	TRBD1	many
TGTGCCAGCAGCTTGGGGCCGGGGCAGTACAATGAGCAGTTCTTC	CASSLGPGQYNEQFF	15	TRBV5-5	TRBJ2-1	NA	NA
TGTGCCAGCAGTTTTTACGCGGGACAGGGAGGGGGGATGAACACTGAAGCTTTCTTT	CASSFYAGQGGGMNTEAFF	19	TRBV3-1	TRBJ1-1	TRBD1	NA
TGTGCCAGCAGCCAAGCCGGGACAGTCTCCTACAATGAGCAGTTCTTC	CASSQAGTVSYNEQFF	16	TRBV4-2	TRBJ2-1	TRBD1	few
TGCAGTGCCATCAAGGGTAGCGGGAGTGAGACCCAGTACTTC	CSAIKGSGSETQYF	14	TRBV20-1	TRBJ2-5	TRBD2	NA
TGTGCCAGCAGTGAATGGGGGGGCCCAGGGGCCAAAAACATTCAGTACTTC	CASSEWGGPGAKNIQYF	17	TRBV2	TRBJ2-4	NA	NA
TGTGCCAGCAGCTTGGATATCGACAGGACCGCCCCAATAACCAAAAACATTCAGTACTTC	CASSLDIDRTAPITKNIQYF	20	TRBV5-6	TRBJ2-4	NA	NA
TGTGCCAGCTGGGGGATGAACACTGAAGCTTTCTTT	CASWGMNTEAFF	12	TRBV12-3/TRBV12-4	TRBJ1-1	NA	many
TGCAGTGCTAGAGAACCGGGACTGTACAATGAGCAGTTCTTC	CSAREPGLYNEQFF	14	TRBV20-1	TRBJ2-1	NA	few
TGTGCCAGCACCCGCGGGGGTCTGAACACCGGGGAGCTGTTTTTT	CASTRGGLNTGELFF	15	TRBV28	TRBJ2-2	TRBD2	few
TGTGCCAGTAGTATCGGTGGCGGGGAGGCAGATACGCAGTATTTT	CASSIGGGEADTQYF	15	TRBV19	TRBJ2-3	NA	NA
TGCAGTGCTAGAGCCGGGACTAGCGGGAGTAGCACAGATACGCAGTATTTT	CSARAGTSGSSTDTQYF	17	TRBV20-1	TRBJ2-3	TRBD2	few
TGCAGTGCTAGAGTTGGGGGCGTGGGTGAAGCTTTCTTT	CSARVGGVGEAFF	13	TRBV20-1	TRBJ1-1	NA	few
TGTGCCAGCGGCCGCGACAGGGGACGGGACACCGGGGAGCTGTTTTTT	CASGRDRGRDTGELFF	16	TRBV6-2/TRBV6-3	TRBJ2-2	TRBD1	NA
TGCAGTGCTAGCGCAGGACTAGCGGGACTGAATGAGCAGTTCTTC	CSASAGLAGLNEQFF	15	TRBV20-1	TRBJ2-1	TRBD2	NA
TGTGCCAGCAGACTAGCGGGAGGCCCCTCCTACGAGCAGTACTTC	CASRLAGGPSYEQYF	15	TRBV28	TRBJ2-7	TRBD2	few
TGCGCCAGCAGCTTGGCGGGCCACCAGAGAGAGCCCCAGCATTTT	CASSLAGHQREPQHF	15	TRBV5-1	TRBJ1-5	NA	few
TGCAGTGCTGTAAGGAATGAAAAACTGTTTTTT	CSAVRNEKLFF	11	TRBV20-1	TRBJ1-4	NA	few
TGTGCCAGCAGCCAAGGCACTAGCGGGAACAATGAGCAGTTCTTC	CASSQGTSGNNEQFF	15	TRBV3-1	TRBJ2-1	TRBD2	few
TGTGCCAGCAGTTTCTCGGCCAGGGAGACCGCCTCCTACGAGCAGTACTTC	CASSFSARETASYEQYF	17	TRBV12-3/TRBV12-4	TRBJ2-7	NA	few
TGTGCCAGCAGACAGGTAGCGGGCAATCAGCCCCAGCATTTT	CASRQVAGNQPQHF	14	TRBV6-1	TRBJ1-5	NA	NA
TGTGCCAGCAGCTTGGACAGGGGGCATAATACGCAGTATTTT	CASSLDRGHNTQYF	14	TRBV7-2	TRBJ2-3	TRBD1	few
TGTGCCAGCAGGGTAGCGGCATCCTACGAGCAGTACTTC	CASRVAASYEQYF	13	TRBV7-9	TRBJ2-7	NA	NA
TGCGCCAGCAGCTTCCCGGGGTCCTACAATGAGCAGTTCTTC	CASSFPGSYNEQFF	14	TRBV5-1	TRBJ2-1	NA	NA
TGCGCCAGCAGAACCGGACAGACCCACACTGAAGCTTTCTTT	CASRTGQTHTEAFF	14	TRBV5-1	TRBJ1-1	NA	NA
TGTGCCAGCAGCGTAGAGGAGGGGGCGACCAAAAACATTCAGTACTTC	CASSVEEGATKNIQYF	16	TRBV9	TRBJ2-4	NA	NA
TGTGCCAGCAGTTACGGAGACAGGGCATACAATGAGCAGTTCTTC	CASSYGDRAYNEQFF	15	TRBV6-2/TRBV6-3	TRBJ2-1	TRBD1	NA
TGTGCCAGCAGCCAAGAATTGGGTAGCGGGAGCGGAGATACGCAGTATTTT	CASSQELGSGSGDTQYF	17	TRBV3-1	TRBJ2-3	TRBD2	NA
TGTGCGACCTCCCCCGGCCCCCCGAACACCGGGGAGCTGTTTTTT	CATSPGPPNTGELFF	15	TRBV12-3/TRBV12-4	TRBJ2-2	NA	few
TGTGCCAGCAGTCGTTACACCGGGGAGCTGTTTTTT	CASSRYTGELFF	12	TRBV12-3/TRBV12-4	TRBJ2-2	NA	many
TGTGCCAGCAGTGAGTCTAGCGGGGGGCGGAATGAGCAGTTCTTC	CASSESSGGRNEQFF	15	TRBV6-1	TRBJ2-1	TRBD2	NA
TGTGCCAGCAGTTTGAGGCAGGGGAGCACAGATACGCAGTATTTT	CASSLRQGSTDTQYF	15	TRBV27	TRBJ2-3	NA	many
TGTGCCAGCAGTTTGGGTCTTCGGAGCTCCTACAATGAGCAGTTCTTC	CASSLGLRSSYNEQFF	16	TRBV28	TRBJ2-1	NA	few
TGCGCCAGCAGCTTGTCTAGAGAAGAGACCCAGTACTTC	CASSLSREETQYF	13	TRBV5-1	TRBJ2-5	NA	many
TGTGCCAGCAGCTCCAGGGGTTTAAATGAAAAACTGTTTTTT	CASSSRGLNEKLFF	14	TRBV7-9	TRBJ1-4	NA	NA
TGTGCCAGCGGCCTGGGGCTACTAGCGGGGGGAGATGAGCAGTTCTTC	CASGLGLLAGGDEQFF	16	TRBV12-3/TRBV12-4	TRBJ2-1	TRBD2	NA
TGTGCCAGCAGCTCAACTCAGGGAACCTACGAGCAGTACTTC	CASSSTQGTYEQYF	14	TRBV11-2	TRBJ2-7	NA	NA
TGTGCCAGCACCGGGGGGGAATACTACGAGCAGTACTTC	CASTGGEYYEQYF	13	TRBV2	TRBJ2-7	TRBD2	NA
TGCAGTGCAAACCGGGACACTAACAATGAGCAGTTCTTC	CSANRDTNNEQFF	13	TRBV20-1	TRBJ2-1	NA	few
TGCGCCAGCAGCTCAACAGGTTCAGGGAAAAGCACAGATACGCAGTATTTT	CASSSTGSGKSTDTQYF	17	TRBV5-1	TRBJ2-3	NA	few
TGCGCCAGCAGCTGGACTGGGCCGGACTACGAGCAGTACTTC	CASSWTGPDYEQYF	14	TRBV5-1	TRBJ2-7	NA	few
TGTGCCAGCAGCGATCCATTTCTGTCTAGCTACAATGAGCAGTTCTTC	CASSDPFLSSYNEQFF	16	TRBV7-9	TRBJ2-1	NA	NA
TGCAGTGCTAGAGATCAGGAGGAGCAGTTCTTC	CSARDQEEQFF	11	TRBV20-1	TRBJ2-1	NA	NA
TGTGCCAGCAGCCAAGATCGGGGAAAGGGTATCGCCCACGAGCAGTACTTC	CASSQDRGKGIAHEQYF	17	TRBV3-1	TRBJ2-7	NA	few
TGTGCCATCAGTGGCCTAGCGGACACAGATACGCAGTATTTT	CAISGLADTDTQYF	14	TRBV10-3	TRBJ2-3	TRBD2	NA
TGCAGTGCTAGAGATTCTGAGCGGGATAGCGAGTTCTTC	CSARDSERDSEFF	13	TRBV20-1	TRBJ2-1	TRBD2	few
TGTGCCAGCAAACCGTGGACAGGGGGGTACGAGCAGTACTTC	CASKPWTGGYEQYF	14	TRBV28	TRBJ2-7	TRBD1	NA
TGTGCCAGCAGTTTTTCCCTTAGCAATCAGCCCCAGCATTTT	CASSFSLSNQPQHF	14	TRBV12-3/TRBV12-4	TRBJ1-5	NA	many
TGTGCCAGCAGTGAAGCCGGGAGCTCCTATAATTCACCCCTCCACTTT	CASSEAGSSYNSPLHF	16	TRBV2	TRBJ1-6	NA	once
TGTGCCAGCAGCTTCCTACAGGGGGCTGGCAATTCACCCCTCCACTTT	CASSFLQGAGNSPLHF	16	TRBV6-5	TRBJ1-6	TRBD1	few
TGTGCCATCAGCCGACTAGCGGAGGGCCCTGTGAATGAGCAGTTCTTC	CAISRLAEGPVNEQFF	16	TRBV10-3	TRBJ2-1	TRBD2	NA
TGTGCCATCAGTGATACCGGACTAGCGGGCATAGACAATGAGCAGTTCTTC	CAISDTGLAGIDNEQFF	17	TRBV10-3	TRBJ2-1	TRBD2	few